This TCR beta chain emerged from a study of cytomegalovirus exposure and HLA in healthy donors. Study results and limitations: Associated with cytomegalovirus, according to the listing, were approximately 160 TCR beta chains. Reports indicated that the classifier achieved high specificity and sensitivity in diagnosing cytomegalovirus status. Presence/absence analyses assumed roughly uniform sequencing depth across donors, which may not hold.

PCR used 60 Vbeta primers and 13 Jbeta primers. Generated by immunoSEQ multiplex PCR, the TCRdb table keeps only in-frame clones and is missing some. The top ten clones hold over 15% of a sample with about 98,000 clones, roughly 80% of them seen once. The CDR3 contains 15 residues. V lost 5 bases and J 5 bases, leaving 16 bases between the germline ends. Germline V gene sequence: CDR1 LNHDA, CDR2 SQIVND (reference sequence). As regards this clone: Its antigen is currently unknown.

This receptor was identified in a man in his sixties in good health and CMV-seropositive. The rearrangement links TRBV19 to TRBJ2-1; maybe TRBD1 (6 bases). The specimen was PBMCs. CDR3 in amino acids: CASSVGQRPNNEQFF. As DNA, the CDR3 is TGTGCCAGTAGTGTAGGACAGAGACCCAACAATGAGCAGTTCTTC. Combining the CDR3 with reference TRBV19 and TRBJ2-1 gives the whole variable domain DGGITQSPKYLFRKEGQNVTLSCEQNLNHDAMYWYRQDPGQGLRLIYYSQIVNDFQKGDIAEGYSVSREKKESFPLTVTSAQKNPTAFYLCASSVGQRPNNEQFFGPGTRLTVL.